Listed below are T cell receptor beta chains from one sample, sequenced in a study of T cells in Graves' hyperthyroidism and ophthalmopathy. TCRdb redid the calling of the multiplex PCR reads with MiXCR, one entry per CDR3 protein. In the table there are hundreds of thousands of distinct CDR3 sequences, less than 15% of which are singletons. The specimen sequenced was blood. The receptors here all came from a woman in her late teens or twenties with Graves' hyperthyroidism. CDR3s include the opening cysteine and the closing phenylalanine or tryptophan. Fields, in order: D gene, V gene, J gene, clone size, CDR3 DNA, CDR3 protein. The D gene is left open where the match is weak. Only some rows state a clone size, as once, few, many or a class for expanded clones.

D: NA; V: TRBV6-1; J: TRBJ1-6; size: few; DNA: TGTGCCAGCAGTCCCTCTTTGGGAGGCAATTCACCCCTCCACTTT; CDR3: CASSPSLGGNSPLHF
D: NA; V: TRBV7-9; J: TRBJ2-7; size: many; DNA: TGTGCCAGCAGCTTCTCTCACGAGCAGTACTTC; CDR3: CASSFSHEQYF
D: NA; V: TRBV5-1; J: TRBJ2-3; size: NA; DNA: TGCGCCAGCAGCTTGGGGACTTTTCTTAACACAGATACGCAGTATTTT; CDR3: CASSLGTFLNTDTQYF
D: TRBD1; V: TRBV10-3; J: TRBJ1-2; size: many; DNA: TGTGCCATCAGGGACGGGACAGGGGAGTCCTATGGCTACACCTTC; CDR3: CAIRDGTGESYGYTF
D: TRBD2; V: TRBV6-2/TRBV6-3; J: TRBJ2-2; size: few; DNA: TGTGCCAGCAGTATACCGCGCGGGACTAGCGGGGCCGGGGAGCTGTTTTTT; CDR3: CASSIPRGTSGAGELFF
D: TRBD1; V: TRBV27; J: TRBJ1-2; size: NA; DNA: TGTGCCAGCAGTTCCGGGACAGGGGGCCTCTATGGCTACACCTTC; CDR3: CASSSGTGGLYGYTF
D: NA; V: TRBV20-1; J: TRBJ1-2; size: many; DNA: TGCAGTGCTAGAGATGCAGGTCTCCCGGAGGGCTACACCTTC; CDR3: CSARDAGLPEGYTF
D: TRBD2; V: TRBV10-3; J: TRBJ2-7; size: NA; DNA: TGTGCCATCAGTGAGGCGACTAGCGGGGGGGCCCACGAGCAGTACTTC; CDR3: CAISEATSGGAHEQYF
D: NA; V: TRBV5-1; J: TRBJ2-1; size: few; DNA: TGCGCCAGCAGCTTGGTAGAGGATGGGGAGCAGTTCTTC; CDR3: CASSLVEDGEQFF
D: NA; V: TRBV20-1; J: TRBJ2-7; size: few; DNA: TGCAGTGTTACAACAGCCGGGCAGGGCCCCTACGAGCAGTACTTC; CDR3: CSVTTAGQGPYEQYF
D: NA; V: TRBV9; J: TRBJ1-6; size: many; DNA: TGTGCCAGCAGCGTATCTGGGGATAATTCACCCCTCCACTTT; CDR3: CASSVSGDNSPLHF
D: NA; V: TRBV7-8; J: TRBJ2-6; size: NA; DNA: TGTGCCAGCAGCCAGACCGCAGGGGCTGGGGCCAACGTCCTGACTTTC; CDR3: CASSQTAGAGANVLTF
D: TRBD2; V: TRBV5-1; J: TRBJ2-7; size: many; DNA: TGCGCCAGCAGCCGCAGCGGGGGGGCCACCGAGCAGTACTTC; CDR3: CASSRSGGATEQYF
D: NA; V: TRBV2; J: TRBJ2-1; size: many; DNA: TGTGCCAGCAGTGAGGGGGGTGGGGGTCTATCCTACAATGAGCAGTTCTTC; CDR3: CASSEGGGGLSYNEQFF
D: NA; V: TRBV5-1; J: TRBJ1-2; size: many; DNA: TGCGCCAGCAGCTGGGACGTGCAGTCCTATGGCTACACCTTC; CDR3: CASSWDVQSYGYTF
D: NA; V: TRBV14; J: TRBJ2-3; size: many; DNA: TGTGCCAGCAGCCAAGTGGAAGTTAAACCGCAGGGAGATACGCAGTATTTT; CDR3: CASSQVEVKPQGDTQYF
D: NA; V: TRBV6-2/TRBV6-3; J: TRBJ1-2; size: many; DNA: TGTGCCAGCAGTGGTACAGGGATTCCCTATGGCTACACCTTC; CDR3: CASSGTGIPYGYTF
D: NA; V: TRBV11-2; J: TRBJ2-1; size: many; DNA: TGTGCCAGCAACCTGTGGGGGGAGAATGAGCAGTTCTTC; CDR3: CASNLWGENEQFF
D: NA; V: TRBV7-3; J: TRBJ1-6; size: many; DNA: TGTGCCAGCAGCTTAATAGGGAACTCCAATTCACCCCTCCACTTT; CDR3: CASSLIGNSNSPLHF
D: NA; V: TRBV5-8; J: TRBJ2-7; size: many; DNA: TGTGCCAGCAGCACCGCACAAACACCTTACGAGCAGTACTTC; CDR3: CASSTAQTPYEQYF
D: TRBD1; V: TRBV7-3; J: TRBJ1-4; size: once; DNA: TGTGCCAGCAGCTTAGGGACAGGGGGCTATAATGAAAAACTGTTTTTT; CDR3: CASSLGTGGYNEKLFF
D: NA; V: TRBV19; J: TRBJ1-5; size: NA; DNA: TGTGCCACTAAGGGGTTAGATAGCAATCAGCCCCAGCATTTT; CDR3: CATKGLDSNQPQHF
D: NA; V: TRBV2; J: TRBJ1-2; size: many; DNA: TGTGCCAGCAGTACGACAGTCTATGGCTACACCTTC; CDR3: CASSTTVYGYTF
D: NA; V: TRBV7-2; J: TRBJ2-3; size: many; DNA: TGTGCCAGCAGCCTCCTAGCGTACACAGATACGCAGTATTTT; CDR3: CASSLLAYTDTQYF
D: NA; V: TRBV4-1; J: TRBJ1-1; size: few; DNA: TGCGCCAGCAGCCCCGCTTGGAAGGACACTGAAGCTTTCTTT; CDR3: CASSPAWKDTEAFF
D: NA; V: TRBV6-8; J: TRBJ1-2; size: few; DNA: TGTGCCAGCAGGAGGGGGGGGTTTGGCTACACCTTC; CDR3: CASRRGGFGYTF
D: NA; V: TRBV6-1; J: TRBJ2-2; size: few; DNA: TGTGCCAGCAGCCCCGTGGGGGTCGCCACCGGGGAGCTGTTTTTT; CDR3: CASSPVGVATGELFF
D: NA; V: TRBV6-2/TRBV6-3; J: TRBJ1-2; size: many; DNA: TGTGCCATCTCTCCCGGCAGCCTCGGGGGCTACACCTTC; CDR3: CAISPGSLGGYTF
D: NA; V: TRBV4-3; J: TRBJ2-7; size: NA; DNA: TGCGCCAGCAGCCAGGATTGGACACTTCCGCACGAGCAGTACTTC; CDR3: CASSQDWTLPHEQYF
D: TRBD2; V: TRBV11-2; J: TRBJ2-1; size: many; DNA: TGTGCCAGCAGCTTATTTGTCCGCGGGACTAGTAAATACAATGAGCAGTTCTTC; CDR3: CASSLFVRGTSKYNEQFF
D: NA; V: TRBV6-1; J: TRBJ2-5; size: many; DNA: TGTGCCAGCAGGGACCCGGGTCGGGAGACCCAGTACTTC; CDR3: CASRDPGRETQYF
D: TRBD2; V: TRBV19; J: TRBJ2-1; size: NA; DNA: TGTGCCAGTAGTGCTTGGACTAGCTGGACTCTCAATGAGCAGTTCTTC; CDR3: CASSAWTSWTLNEQFF
D: NA; V: TRBV7-9; J: TRBJ2-5; size: many; DNA: TGTGCCAGCAGCTTTAACTCTCAAGAGACCCAGTACTTC; CDR3: CASSFNSQETQYF
D: NA; V: TRBV6-2/TRBV6-3; J: TRBJ2-7; size: many; DNA: TGTGCCAGCGCGAGCAGGGTTTTATACGAGCAGTACTTC; CDR3: CASASRVLYEQYF
D: TRBD1; V: TRBV24-1; J: TRBJ2-1; size: many; DNA: TGTGCCACCAGTGATTTTGGTCGGACAGGGTACAATGAGCAGTTCTTC; CDR3: CATSDFGRTGYNEQFF
D: NA; V: TRBV5-1; J: TRBJ2-7; size: many; DNA: TGCGCCAGCAGCTCGGACAGACCGGCTTACGAGCAGTACTTC; CDR3: CASSSDRPAYEQYF
D: NA; V: TRBV12-3/TRBV12-4; J: TRBJ1-6; size: few; DNA: TGTGCCAGCAGTTTAGGAGATCTGAATTCACCCCTCCACTTT; CDR3: CASSLGDLNSPLHF
D: NA; V: TRBV28; J: TRBJ1-2; size: NA; DNA: TGTGCCAGCCGCATCCAGGGGAACTATGGCTACACCTTC; CDR3: CASRIQGNYGYTF
D: NA; V: TRBV2; J: TRBJ2-2; size: many; DNA: TGTGCCAGCAGTGGTGTCTGGGGACGACGTAACTCCGGGGAGCTGTTTTTT; CDR3: CASSGVWGRRNSGELFF
D: NA; V: TRBV7-6; J: TRBJ1-4; size: many; DNA: TGTGCCAGCAGCTTAGGAGGTCGGGGCCGGAGTGAAAAACTGTTTTTT; CDR3: CASSLGGRGRSEKLFF
D: NA; V: TRBV24-1; J: TRBJ1-5; size: once; DNA: TGTGCCACCAGTGGCTGGGGCAATCAGCCCCAGCATTTT; CDR3: CATSGWGNQPQHF